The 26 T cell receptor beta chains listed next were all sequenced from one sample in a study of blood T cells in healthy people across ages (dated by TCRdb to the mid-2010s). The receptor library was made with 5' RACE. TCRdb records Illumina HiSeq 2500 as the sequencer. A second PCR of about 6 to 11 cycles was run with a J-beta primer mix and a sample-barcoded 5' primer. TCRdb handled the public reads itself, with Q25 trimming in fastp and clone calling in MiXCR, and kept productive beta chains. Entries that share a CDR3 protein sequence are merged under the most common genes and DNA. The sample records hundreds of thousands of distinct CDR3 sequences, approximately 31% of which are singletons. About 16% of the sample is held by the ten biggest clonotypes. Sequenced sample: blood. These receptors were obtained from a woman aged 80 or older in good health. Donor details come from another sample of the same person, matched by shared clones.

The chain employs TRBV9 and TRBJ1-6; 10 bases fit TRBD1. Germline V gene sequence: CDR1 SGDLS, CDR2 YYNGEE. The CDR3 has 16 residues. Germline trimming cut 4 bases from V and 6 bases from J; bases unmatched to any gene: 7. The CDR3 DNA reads TGTGCCAGCAGCCCGCGGGACAGGGGTACTAATTCACCCCTCCACTTT. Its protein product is CASSPRDRGTNSPLHF.

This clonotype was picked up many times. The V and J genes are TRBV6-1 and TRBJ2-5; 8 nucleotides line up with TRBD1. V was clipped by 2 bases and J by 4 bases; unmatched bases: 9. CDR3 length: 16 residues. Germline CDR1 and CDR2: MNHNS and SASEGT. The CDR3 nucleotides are TGTGCCAGCAGTGAAATTCGCGGACAGGGAATAGAGACCCAGTACTTC. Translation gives CASSEIRGQGIETQYF.

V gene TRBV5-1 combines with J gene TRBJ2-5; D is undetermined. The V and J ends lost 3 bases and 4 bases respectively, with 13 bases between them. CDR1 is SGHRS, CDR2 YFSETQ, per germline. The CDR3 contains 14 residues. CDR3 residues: CASSWPLISETQYF. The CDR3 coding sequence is TGCGCCAGCAGCTGGCCCCTTATTTCAGAGACCCAGTACTTC. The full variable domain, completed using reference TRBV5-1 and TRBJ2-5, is KAGVTQTPRYLIKTRGQQVTLSCSPISGHRSVSWYQQTPGQGLQFLFEYFSETQRNKGNFPGRFSGRQFSNSRSEMNVSTLELGDSALYLCASSWPLISETQYFGPGTRLLVL.

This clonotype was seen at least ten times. CDR3 protein: CASSLPGDVNEKLFF. CDR3 DNA: TGTGCCAGCAGTTTACCAGGGGATGTTAATGAAAAACTGTTTTTT. V gene TRBV28 combines with J gene TRBJ1-4; tentative D call: TRBD1 (6 bases). The length of the CDR3 is 15 residues. V was trimmed by 2 bases and J by 4 bases, leaving 11 bases between them. Germline V gives CDR1 MDHEN, CDR2 SYDVKM. Supplemented by reference TRBV28 and TRBJ1-4, the full variable domain reads DVKVTQSSRYLVKRTGEKVFLECVQDMDHENMFWYRQDPGLGLRLIYFSYDVKMKEKGDIPEGYSVSREKKERFSLILESASTNQTSMYLCASSLPGDVNEKLFFGSGTQLSVL.

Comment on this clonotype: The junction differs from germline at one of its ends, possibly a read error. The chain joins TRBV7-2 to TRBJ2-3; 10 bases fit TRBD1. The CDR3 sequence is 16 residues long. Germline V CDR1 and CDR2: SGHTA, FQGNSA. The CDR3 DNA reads TGTGCCAGCAGCTTCAAGACAGGGGGCAGGACAGATAGGCAGTATTTT. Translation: CASSFKTGGRTDRQYF.

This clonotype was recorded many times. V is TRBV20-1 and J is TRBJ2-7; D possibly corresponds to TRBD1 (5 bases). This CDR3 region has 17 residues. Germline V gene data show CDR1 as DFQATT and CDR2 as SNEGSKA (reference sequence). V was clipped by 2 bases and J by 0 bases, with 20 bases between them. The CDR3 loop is CSARSDIWRTSSYEQYF. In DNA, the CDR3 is TGCAGTGCTAGATCGGACATTTGGCGGACAAGCTCCTACGAGCAGTACTTC.

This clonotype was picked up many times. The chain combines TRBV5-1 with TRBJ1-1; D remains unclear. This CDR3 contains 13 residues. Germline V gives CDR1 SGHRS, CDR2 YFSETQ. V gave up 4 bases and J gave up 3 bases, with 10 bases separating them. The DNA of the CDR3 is TGCGCCAGCAGCCCGGCAGGACACACTGAAGCTTTCTTT. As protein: CASSPAGHTEAFF.

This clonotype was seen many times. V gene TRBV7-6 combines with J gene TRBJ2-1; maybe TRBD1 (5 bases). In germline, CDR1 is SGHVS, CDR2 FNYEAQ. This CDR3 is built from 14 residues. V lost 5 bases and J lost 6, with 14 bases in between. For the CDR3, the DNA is TGTGCCAGCAGCCCTCTTGGGGCAATCAATGAGCAGTTCTTC. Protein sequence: CASSPLGAINEQFF.

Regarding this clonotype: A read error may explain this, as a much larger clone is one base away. As DNA, the CDR3 is TGCGCCAGCTGCCAGTACAGGGCCTACGAGCAGTACTTC. Its protein product is CASCQYRAYEQYF. The V and J genes are TRBV4-3 and TRBJ2-7, with a possible D match to TRBD1 (6 bases). The CDR3 is 13 residues long. Per germline, CDR1 LGHNA and CDR2 YSLEER.

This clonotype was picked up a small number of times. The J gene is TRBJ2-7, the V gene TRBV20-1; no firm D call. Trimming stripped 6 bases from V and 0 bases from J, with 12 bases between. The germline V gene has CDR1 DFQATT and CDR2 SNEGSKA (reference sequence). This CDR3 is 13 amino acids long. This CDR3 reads CSALKRNSYEQYF. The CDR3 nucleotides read TGCAGTGCATTAAAACGGAACTCCTACGAGCAGTACTTC.

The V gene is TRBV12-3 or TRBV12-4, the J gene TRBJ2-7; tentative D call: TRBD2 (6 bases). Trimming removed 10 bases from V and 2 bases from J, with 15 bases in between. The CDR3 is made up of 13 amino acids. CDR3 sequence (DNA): TGTGCCAACAGCCAGGGACTGCCCTACGAGCAGTACTTC. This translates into CANSQGLPYEQYF.

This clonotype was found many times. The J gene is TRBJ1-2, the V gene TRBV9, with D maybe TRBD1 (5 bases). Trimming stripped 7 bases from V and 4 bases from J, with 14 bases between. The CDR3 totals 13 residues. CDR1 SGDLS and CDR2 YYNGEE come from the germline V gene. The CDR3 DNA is TGTGCCAGCCGCTCGGTGGGGGGCTATGGCTACACCTTC. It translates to CASRSVGGYGYTF.

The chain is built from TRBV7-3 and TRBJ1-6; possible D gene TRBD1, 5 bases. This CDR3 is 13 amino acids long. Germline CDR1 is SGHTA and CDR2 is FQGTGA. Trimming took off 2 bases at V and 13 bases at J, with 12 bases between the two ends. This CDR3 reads CASSLGTGRPLHF. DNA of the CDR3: TGTGCCAGCAGCTTAGGGACGGGACGGCCCCTCCACTTT.

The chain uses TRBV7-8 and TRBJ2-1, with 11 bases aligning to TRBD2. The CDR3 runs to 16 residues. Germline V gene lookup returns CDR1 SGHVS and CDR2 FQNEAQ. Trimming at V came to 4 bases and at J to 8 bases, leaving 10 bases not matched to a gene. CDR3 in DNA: TGTGCCAGCAGCTCCCGACTAGCGGGGATCTTAGATGAGCAGTTCTTC. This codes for CASSSRLAGILDEQFF.

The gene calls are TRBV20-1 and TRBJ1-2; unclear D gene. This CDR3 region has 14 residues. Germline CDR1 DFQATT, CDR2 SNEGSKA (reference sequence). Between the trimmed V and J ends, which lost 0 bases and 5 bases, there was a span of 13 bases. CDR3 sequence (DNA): TGCAGTGCTAGAGATCTTGGGGTCTGGTATGGCTACACCTTC. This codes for CSARDLGVWYGYTF.

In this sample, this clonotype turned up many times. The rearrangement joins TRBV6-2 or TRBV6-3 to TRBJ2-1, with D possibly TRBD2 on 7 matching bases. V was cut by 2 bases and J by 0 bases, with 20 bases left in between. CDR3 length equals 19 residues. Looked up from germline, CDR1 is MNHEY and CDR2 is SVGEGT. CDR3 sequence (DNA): TGTGCCAGCAGTTACCCCACCGGGCGTGGGGGGGCCTCCTACAATGAGCAGTTCTTC. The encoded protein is CASSYPTGRGGASYNEQFF.

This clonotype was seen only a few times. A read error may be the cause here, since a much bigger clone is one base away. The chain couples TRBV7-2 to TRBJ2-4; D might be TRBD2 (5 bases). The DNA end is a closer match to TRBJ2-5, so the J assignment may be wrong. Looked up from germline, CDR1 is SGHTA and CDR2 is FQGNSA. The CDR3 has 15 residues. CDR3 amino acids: CANSLEGRFQETQYF. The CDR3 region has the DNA TGTGCCAACAGCTTAGAGGGCAGGTTCCAAGAGACCCAGTACTTC.

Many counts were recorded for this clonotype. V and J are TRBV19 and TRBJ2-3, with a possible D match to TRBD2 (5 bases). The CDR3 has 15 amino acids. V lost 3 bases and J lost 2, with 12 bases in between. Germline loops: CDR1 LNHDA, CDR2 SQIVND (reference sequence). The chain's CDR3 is CASSMGGRNTDTQYF. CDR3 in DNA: TGTGCCAGTAGTATGGGCGGGCGGAACACAGATACGCAGTATTTT.

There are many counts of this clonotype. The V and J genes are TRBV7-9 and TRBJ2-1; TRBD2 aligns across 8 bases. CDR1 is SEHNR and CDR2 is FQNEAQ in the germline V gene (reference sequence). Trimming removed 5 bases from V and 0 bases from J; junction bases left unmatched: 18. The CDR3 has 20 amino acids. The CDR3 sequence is CASSPAGRGAFPSSYNEQFF. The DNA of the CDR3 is TGTGCCAGCAGCCCCGCGGGGCGGGGGGCCTTCCCTAGCTCCTACAATGAGCAGTTCTTC.

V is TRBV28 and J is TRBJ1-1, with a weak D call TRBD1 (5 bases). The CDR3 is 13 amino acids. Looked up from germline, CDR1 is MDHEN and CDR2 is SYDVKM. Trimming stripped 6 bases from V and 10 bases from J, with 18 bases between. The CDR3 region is CASRRPGPQGAFF. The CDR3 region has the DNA TGTGCCAGCAGGCGACCGGGGCCCCAGGGAGCTTTCTTT.

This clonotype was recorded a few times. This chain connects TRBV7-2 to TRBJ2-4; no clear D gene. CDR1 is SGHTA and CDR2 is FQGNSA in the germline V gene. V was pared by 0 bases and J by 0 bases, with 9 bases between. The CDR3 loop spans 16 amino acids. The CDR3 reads CASSLAQTAAKNIQYF. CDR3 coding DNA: TGTGCCAGCAGCTTAGCCCAGACCGCAGCCAAAAACATTCAGTACTTC.

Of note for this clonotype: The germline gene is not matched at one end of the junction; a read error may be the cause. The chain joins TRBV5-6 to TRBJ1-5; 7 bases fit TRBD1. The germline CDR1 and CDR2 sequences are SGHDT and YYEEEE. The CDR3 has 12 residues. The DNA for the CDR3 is TGTGCCAACAGCTCAGGGGGGCAGCCCCAGCATTTT. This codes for CANSSGGQPQHF.

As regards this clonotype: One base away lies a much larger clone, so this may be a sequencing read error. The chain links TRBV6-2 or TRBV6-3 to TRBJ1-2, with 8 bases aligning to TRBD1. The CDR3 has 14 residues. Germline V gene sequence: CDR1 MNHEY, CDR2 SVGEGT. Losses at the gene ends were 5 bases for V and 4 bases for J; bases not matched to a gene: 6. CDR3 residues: CASSPPGQAYGYTF. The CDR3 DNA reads TGTGCCAGCAGTCCTCCGGGACAGGCCTATGGCTACACCTTC.

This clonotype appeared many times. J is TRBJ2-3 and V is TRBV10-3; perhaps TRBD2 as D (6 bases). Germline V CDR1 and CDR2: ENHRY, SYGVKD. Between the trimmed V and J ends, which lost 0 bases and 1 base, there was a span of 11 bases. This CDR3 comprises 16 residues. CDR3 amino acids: CAISESWASGTDTQYF. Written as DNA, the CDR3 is TGTGCCATCAGTGAGTCGTGGGCTAGCGGCACAGATACGCAGTATTTT.

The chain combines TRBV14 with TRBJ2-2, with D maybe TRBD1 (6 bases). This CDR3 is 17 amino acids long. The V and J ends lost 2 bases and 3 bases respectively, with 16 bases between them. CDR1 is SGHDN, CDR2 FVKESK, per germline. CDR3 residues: CASSQPFTGLDTGELFF. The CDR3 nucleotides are TGTGCCAGCAGCCAACCTTTCACAGGGCTTGACACCGGGGAGCTGTTTTTT.

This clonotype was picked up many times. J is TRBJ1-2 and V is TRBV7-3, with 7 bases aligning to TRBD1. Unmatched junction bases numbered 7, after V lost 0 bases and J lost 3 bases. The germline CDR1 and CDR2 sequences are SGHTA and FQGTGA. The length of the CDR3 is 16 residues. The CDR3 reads CASSLTGSTGDYGYTF. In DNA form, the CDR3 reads TGTGCCAGCAGCTTAACCGGTTCAACAGGGGACTATGGCTACACCTTC.